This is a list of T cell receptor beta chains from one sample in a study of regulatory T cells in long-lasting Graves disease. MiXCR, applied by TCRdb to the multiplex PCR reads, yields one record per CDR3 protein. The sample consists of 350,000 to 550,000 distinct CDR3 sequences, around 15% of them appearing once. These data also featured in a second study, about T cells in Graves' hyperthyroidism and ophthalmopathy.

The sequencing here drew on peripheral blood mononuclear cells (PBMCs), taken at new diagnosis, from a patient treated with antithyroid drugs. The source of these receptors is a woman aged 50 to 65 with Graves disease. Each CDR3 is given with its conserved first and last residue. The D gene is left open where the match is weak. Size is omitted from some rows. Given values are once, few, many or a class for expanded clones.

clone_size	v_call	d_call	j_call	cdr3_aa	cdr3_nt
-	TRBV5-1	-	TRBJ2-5	CASSLGPGQQETQYF	TGCGCCAGCAGCTTGGGGCCAGGGCAGCAAGAGACCCAGTACTTC
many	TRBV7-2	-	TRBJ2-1	CASSLDAISAHYNEQFF	TGTGCCAGCAGCTTAGACGCGATCAGTGCGCACTACAATGAGCAGTTCTTC
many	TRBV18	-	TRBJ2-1	CASSPRRGADEQFF	TGTGCCAGCTCACCACGTAGAGGGGCCGATGAGCAGTTCTTC
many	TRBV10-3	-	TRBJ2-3	CAISEEAGFADTQYF	TGTGCCATCAGTGAAGAAGCGGGTTTCGCAGATACGCAGTATTTT
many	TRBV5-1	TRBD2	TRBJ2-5	CASSLSSGQETQYF	TGTGCCAGCAGCCTCTCTAGCGGGCAAGAGACCCAGTACTTC
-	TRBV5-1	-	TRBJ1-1	CASSLGTARSEAFF	TGCGCCAGCAGCTTGGGGACAGCCAGATCTGAAGCTTTCTTT
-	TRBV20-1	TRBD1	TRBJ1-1	CSARRQGTEVAFF	TGCAGTGCTAGGCGACAGGGGACCGAAGTTGCTTTCTTT
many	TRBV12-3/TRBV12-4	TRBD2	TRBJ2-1	CASSERGLAGDKDEQFF	TGTGCCAGCAGTGAACGGGGACTAGCGGGAGATAAGGATGAGCAGTTCTTC
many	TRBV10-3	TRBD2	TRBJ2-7	CAISESGGLAGYEQYF	TGTGCCATCAGTGAGTCGGGAGGACTAGCGGGCTACGAGCAGTACTTC
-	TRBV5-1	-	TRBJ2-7	CASSRVVLTDEQYF	TGCGCCAGCAGCAGGGTAGTTCTCACCGACGAGCAGTACTTC
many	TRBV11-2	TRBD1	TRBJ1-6	CASSLAGQDSPLHF	TGTGCCAGCAGCTTAGCGGGACAGGACTCACCCCTCCACTTT
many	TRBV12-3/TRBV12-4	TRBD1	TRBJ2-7	CASSLGTGGLSYEQYF	TGTGCCAGCAGTTTGGGGACAGGGGGTCTCTCCTACGAGCAGTACTTC
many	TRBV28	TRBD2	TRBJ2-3	CASSPLGSGRATDTQYF	TGTGCCAGCAGTCCCCTCGGGAGCGGGAGGGCCACAGATACGCAGTATTTT
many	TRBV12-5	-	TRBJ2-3	CASGLATGLPATDTQYF	TGTGCTAGTGGTTTGGCCACGGGACTTCCAGCCACAGATACGCAGTATTTT
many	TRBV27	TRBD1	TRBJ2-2	CASSYLNRGQNTGELFF	TGTGCCAGCAGTTATCTGAACAGGGGACAAAACACCGGGGAGCTGTTTTTT
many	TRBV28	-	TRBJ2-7	CASRSSTPHEQYF	TGTGCCAGCAGGTCCTCCACCCCCCACGAGCAGTACTTC
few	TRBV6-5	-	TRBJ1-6	CASSWGFQAGNNSPLHF	TGTGCCAGCAGTTGGGGTTTCCAAGCAGGCAATAATTCACCCCTCCACTTT
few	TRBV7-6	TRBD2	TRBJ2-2	CASSLSLAEDTGELFF	TGTGCCAGCAGCTTAAGCCTAGCGGAGGACACCGGGGAGCTGTTTTTT
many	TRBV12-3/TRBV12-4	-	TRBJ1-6	CASSPGPSPLHF	TGTGCCAGCAGCCCGGGGCCCTCACCCCTCCACTTT
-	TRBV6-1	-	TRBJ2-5	CASSVNRREAQYF	TGTGCCAGCAGTGTTAATAGGAGGGAGGCCCAGTACTTC
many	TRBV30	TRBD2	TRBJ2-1	CAWSLGAGVLDEQFF	TGTGCCTGGAGTCTCGGGGCGGGAGTATTAGATGAGCAGTTCTTC
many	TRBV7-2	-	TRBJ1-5	CASSINSNQPQHF	TGTGCCAGCAGCATAAATAGCAATCAGCCCCAGCATTTT
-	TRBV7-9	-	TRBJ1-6	CASSLAYGGHSNNSPLHF	TGTGCCAGCAGCTTAGCCTACGGGGGCCATTCAAATAATTCACCCCTCCACTTT
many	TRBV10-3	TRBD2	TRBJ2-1	CAISGSHRTSGNNEQFF	TGTGCCATCAGTGGAAGCCATCGGACTAGCGGGAACAATGAGCAGTTCTTC
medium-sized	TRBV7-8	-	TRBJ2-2	CASSLYSAAGELFF	TGTGCCAGCAGTTTATATTCGGCGGCCGGGGAGCTGTTTTTT
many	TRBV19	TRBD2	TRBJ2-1	CASSIASGSIGNEQFF	TGTGCCAGTAGTATAGCGAGCGGGAGTATCGGTAATGAGCAGTTCTTC